A single T cell receptor (beta chain) is shown here with its context. CDR1 ENHRY and CDR2 SYGVKD come from the germline V gene. The CDR3 runs to 19 residues. J lost 0 bases, V lost 0 bases, and 8 bases had no gene match. The repertoire was sequenced with immunoSEQ multiplex PCR; TCRdb's copy has only in-frame clones and lacks some. This sample carries some 700,000 clones, around 89% of them seen once, and the ten largest clones take approximately 0.011%. This specimen belongs to a study of shared T cell receptors in the human thymus. The sample was also reused in another study, on human thymus T cells. This second study notes: It was healthy Finnish infants having corrective surgery for congenital heart defects who were the donors. Seemingly biased V and J gene usage marked thymic and blood repertoires.

The V call is TRBV10-3, the J call TRBJ2-2, with TRBD2 matching 9 bases. The sample taken for sequencing was thymocytes. The sequence came from a boy in the first two years of life with a congenital heart defect. This CDR3 reads CAISESPQGGGANTGELFF. The CDR3 nucleotides are TGTGCCATCAGTGAGTCACCCCAGGGCGGGGGGGCGAACACCGGGGAGCTGTTTTTT.